The sample holds a few counts of the clone carrying this T cell receptor (beta chain). What it binds is not known. The sample originates from a study of stem cell transplantation in POMP-related autoinflammatory disease. Study as a whole: Before transplant: CD4+ naive skewing, low CD8+ proportions, reduced cytokine secretion.

Findings of the study overall: Patients with PRAID showed a restricted number of unique TRB V-J gene pairings. In patients with PRAID, every analyzed T-cell subset tended to show lower diversity and higher clonality.

Measured with immunoSEQ multiplex PCR; TCRdb has only the in-frame clones, and not every one. This sample yields thousands of clones, of which approximately 93% are seen a single time; around 2.8% belongs to the top ten. The germline CDR1 and CDR2 sequences are MNHEY and SMNVEV (reference sequence). V was trimmed by 4 bases and J by 1 base, leaving 5 bases between them. The CDR3 is 13 residues long. This sample comprised CD8+ T cells from PBMCs, obtained before stem cell transplantation. This TCR was recovered from a human donor with POMP-related autoinflammation and immune dysregulation (PRAID). The gene calls are TRBV27 and TRBJ1-3; no definite D call. The CDR3 protein is CASSSSSGNTIYF. CDR3 in DNA: TGTGCCAGCAGTTCGTCTTCTGGAAACACCATATATTTT.